These 17 T cell receptor beta chains originate from one sample sequenced in a study of cytomegalovirus exposure and HLA in healthy donors. Use of 60 Vbeta and 13 Jbeta primers characterized the PCR. TCRdb keeps only in-frame clones here, not all; method: immunoSEQ multiplex PCR. The sample records 310,000 or so clones, roughly 90% being singletons. Sequencing was carried out using PBMCs. Receptors originate from a woman between 18 and 29 years old in good health and CMV-seronegative.

This clone has a single count. The rearrangement uses TRBV21-1 and TRBJ2-7; the table calls TRBD1, which could not be checked here. TRBV21-1 represents a pseudogene. This CDR3 has 15 amino acids. The CDR3 region is CASSGRDRVPYEQYF. The CDR3 bases are TGTGCCAGCAGCGGGCGAGACAGGGTTCCCTACGAGCAGTACTTC.

The V call is TRBV6-5, the J call TRBJ1-1; the D gene is possibly TRBD1 (5 bases). This CDR3 has 15 amino acids. V was clipped by 10 bases and J by 1 base, with 19 bases between them. Germline CDR1 reads MNHEY; CDR2 reads SVGAGI. CDR3 region: CATKSGSQGNTEAFF. CDR3 in DNA: TGTGCCACGAAATCAGGTTCCCAGGGGAACACTGAAGCTTTCTTT.

This clone was observed a single time. The chain recombines TRBV5-6 with TRBJ2-7; 10 nucleotides agree with TRBD1. The CDR3 loop spans 13 amino acids. Germline V lookup: CDR1 SGHDT, CDR2 YYEEEE. J lost 4 bases, V lost 6 bases, and 4 bases had no gene match. CDR3 region: CASIGQGVYEQYF. In nucleotides, the CDR3 is TGTGCCAGCATTGGACAGGGGGTGTACGAGCAGTACTTC. Filled out from reference TRBV5-6 and TRBJ2-7, the complete variable domain reads DAGVTQSPTHLIKTRGQQVTLRCSPKSGHDTVSWYQQALGQGPQFIFQYYEEEERQRGNFPDRFSGHQFPNYSSELNVNALLLGDSALYLCASIGQGVYEQYFGPGTRLTVT.

This clone was found a few times. The chain is built from TRBV6-6 and TRBJ1-1; no clear D. Per the germline V gene, CDR1 is MNHNY and CDR2 is SVGAGI (reference sequence). The CDR3 sequence is 14 residues long. Trimming took 6 bases from V and 5 from J, leaving 16 bases between them. The DNA of the CDR3 is TGTGCCAGCAGAAGATATCAGGTATTGACTGAAGCTTTCTTT. Encoded protein: CASRRYQVLTEAFF.

The J gene is TRBJ2-7, the V gene TRBV27; D is unclear. Germline CDR1 is MNHEY and CDR2 is SMNVEV (reference sequence). V gave up 3 bases and J gave up 2 bases, with 8 bases separating them. This CDR3 region has 13 residues. Here the CDR3 DNA reads TGTGCCAGCAGTTTTCACTACACCTACGAGCAGTACTTC. Protein product: CASSFHYTYEQYF.

This clone turned up a few times. The chain carries TRBV15 and TRBJ2-5, with 11 positions matching TRBD2. The CDR3 covers 16 residues. Germline assignment: CDR1 LNHNV and CDR2 YYDKDF (reference sequence). The V and J ends lost 2 bases and 1 base, in that order; junction bases with no gene match: 3. Here the CDR3 reads CATSRSTSGGQETQYF. Written as DNA, the CDR3 is TGTGCCACCAGCAGAAGTACTAGCGGGGGCCAAGAGACCCAGTACTTC.

The chain joins TRBV2 to TRBJ1-3; D unresolved. The CDR3 runs to 16 residues. From germline, CDR1 is SNHLY and CDR2 FYNNEI. With 0 bases removed from V and 3 bases from J, the gap between germline ends came to 12 bases. The chain's CDR3 is CASSEALLRSGNTIYF. The CDR3 nucleotides read TGTGCCAGCAGTGAAGCGCTTTTAAGGAGTGGAAACACCATATATTTT.

This clone has just a few counts. For the CDR3, the DNA is TGTGCCAGCAGCTCCTTATCAGGGGGCGCGGATTCACCCCTCCACTTT. Amino acid sequence: CASSSLSGGADSPLHF. V usage is TRBV5-6 and J usage is TRBJ1-6; 8 nucleotides agree with TRBD1. Per the germline V gene, CDR1 is SGHDT and CDR2 is YYEEEE. Trimming took 3 bases from V and 8 from J; bases not matched to a gene: 10. This CDR3 comprises 16 residues. The full variable domain, rest sourced from reference TRBV5-6 and TRBJ1-6, is DAGVTQSPTHLIKTRGQQVTLRCSPKSGHDTVSWYQQALGQGPQFIFQYYEEEERQRGNFPDRFSGHQFPNYSSELNVNALLLGDSALYLCASSSLSGGADSPLHFGNGTRLTVT.

V is TRBV29-1 and J is TRBJ1-1, with D possibly being TRBD1 (6 bases). The V end lost 2 bases, the J end lost 8 bases, and 18 bases lay between the germline ends. Germline V lookup: CDR1 SQVTM, CDR2 ANQGSEA. The CDR3 has 14 amino acids. Written as DNA, the CDR3 is TGCAGCGTTGAAACCGGGACACTTAAAGGGGAAGCTTTCTTT. It encodes CSVETGTLKGEAFF.

As to this clone: Distinct nucleotide sequences in the sample also encode this CDR3. V gene TRBV6-5 combines with J gene TRBJ2-1, with D possibly TRBD2 on 5 matching bases. V lost 3 bases and J 6 bases, leaving 9 bases between the germline ends. This CDR3 has 13 residues. Germline CDR1 and CDR2: MNHEY and SVGAGI. The CDR3 region has the DNA TGTGCCAGCAGTTATCTAGCCTCCAATGAGCAGTTCTTC. Translated, it gives CASSYLASNEQFF.

This rearrangement joins TRBV10-2 to TRBJ1-6; D not resolved. Per the germline V gene, CDR1 is WSHSY and CDR2 is SAAADI. The CDR3 spans 14 residues. Trimming cost V 1 base and J 7 bases, with 8 bases left between them. The CDR3: CASSEYSMNSPLHF. CDR3 bases: TGCGCCAGCAGTGAGTACAGCATGAATTCACCCCTCCACTTT.

This clone was counted a single time. The chain links TRBV25-1 to TRBJ2-7; TRBD1 is a possible D gene (5 bases). This CDR3 spans 15 amino acids. Trimming removed 1 base from V and 3 bases from J, with 13 bases in between. Germline CDR1 reads MGHDK; CDR2 reads SYGVNS. The CDR3 DNA reads TGTGCCAGCAGTGAATTGGATGACAGTATCTACGAGCAGTACTTC. Its protein is CASSELDDSIYEQYF.

V gene TRBV19 combines with J gene TRBJ1-4; no clear D. The CDR3 runs 12 residues. Germline V gene data show CDR1 as LNHDA and CDR2 as SQIVND (reference sequence). The V end lost 6 bases, the J end lost 5 bases, and 7 bases lay between the germline ends. CDR3 amino acids: CASSRPNEKLFF. The CDR3 coding sequence is TGTGCCAGTAGCCGTCCGAATGAAAAACTGTTTTTT. Combining the CDR3 with reference TRBV19 and TRBJ1-4 gives the whole variable domain DGGITQSPKYLFRKEGQNVTLSCEQNLNHDAMYWYRQDPGQGLRLIYYSQIVNDFQKGDIAEGYSVSREKKESFPLTVTSAQKNPTAFYLCASSRPNEKLFFGSGTQLSVL.

The chain is built from TRBV19 and TRBJ2-1; TRBD2 matches at 12 bases. The CDR3 totals 19 residues. Germline V gives CDR1 LNHDA, CDR2 SQIVND (reference sequence). Germline trimming cut 2 bases from V and 7 bases from J; bases unmatched to any gene: 15. The CDR3 loop is CASSITWLAGGEKLNEQFF. DNA for the CDR3: TGTGCCAGTAGTATAACTTGGCTAGCGGGGGGGGAAAAGCTGAATGAGCAGTTCTTC.

On this clone itself: Mismatch with germline at one junction end may stem from a read error. The chain is built from TRBV9 and TRBJ2-7; D unclear. CDR3 length equals 10 residues. From germline, CDR1 is SGDLS and CDR2 YYNGEE. The CDR3 nucleotides are TGTGGCAGCCCAACCTACGAGCAGTACTTC. Amino acids: CGSPTYEQYF.

This sequence joins TRBV6-6 and TRBJ2-7, with D perhaps TRBD1 (5 bases). V lost 2 bases and J 2 bases, leaving 10 bases between the germline ends. CDR3 length: 14 amino acids. Germline values: CDR1 MNHNY, CDR2 SVGAGI (reference sequence). CDR3 amino acids: CASSYEQGAYEQYF. DNA for the CDR3: TGTGCCAGCAGTTACGAACAAGGGGCCTACGAGCAGTACTTC.

The chain uses TRBV11-2 and TRBJ2-7, with 10 bases identical to TRBD2. This CDR3 has 15 amino acids. V shed 5 bases, J shed 2 bases, and the junction held 6 bases outside the gene matches. The germline V gene encodes CDR1 SGHAT and CDR2 FQNNGV. The CDR3 DNA reads as TGTGCCAGCAGCCCTGCGAGCGGGGGGGCCTACGAGCAGTACTTC. Its protein is CASSPASGGAYEQYF.